The entry below describes one TCR beta chain. Its antigen is currently unknown. The length of the CDR3 is 15 residues. The V segment lost 5 bases and the J segment 9 bases; nucleotides outside the gene matches: 13. In germline, CDR1 is MNHEY, CDR2 SVGAGI. This sample is part of a study of T cells in localized non-small cell lung cancer. This table comes from immunoSEQ multiplex PCR, and its TCRdb copy is limited to in-frame clones, with some not included. This table has about 47,000 clones, 86% appearing once. Whole-study results and caveats: Higher adjacent-lung clonality was associated with shorter survival. A median approximately 59 of the top 100 tumor clones appeared in adjacent lung.

The input for sequencing was PBMCs, taken before any cancer treatment. This rearrangement joins TRBV6-5 to TRBJ2-1, with TRBD1 identical over 7 bases. The TCR sequence derives from a man aged 40 to 70 with stage II lung adenocarcinoma. CDR3 in amino acids: CASSPLGTERLEQFF. The CDR3 DNA follows: TGTGCCAGCAGTCCTCTTGGGACAGAGCGCCTTGAGCAGTTCTTC.